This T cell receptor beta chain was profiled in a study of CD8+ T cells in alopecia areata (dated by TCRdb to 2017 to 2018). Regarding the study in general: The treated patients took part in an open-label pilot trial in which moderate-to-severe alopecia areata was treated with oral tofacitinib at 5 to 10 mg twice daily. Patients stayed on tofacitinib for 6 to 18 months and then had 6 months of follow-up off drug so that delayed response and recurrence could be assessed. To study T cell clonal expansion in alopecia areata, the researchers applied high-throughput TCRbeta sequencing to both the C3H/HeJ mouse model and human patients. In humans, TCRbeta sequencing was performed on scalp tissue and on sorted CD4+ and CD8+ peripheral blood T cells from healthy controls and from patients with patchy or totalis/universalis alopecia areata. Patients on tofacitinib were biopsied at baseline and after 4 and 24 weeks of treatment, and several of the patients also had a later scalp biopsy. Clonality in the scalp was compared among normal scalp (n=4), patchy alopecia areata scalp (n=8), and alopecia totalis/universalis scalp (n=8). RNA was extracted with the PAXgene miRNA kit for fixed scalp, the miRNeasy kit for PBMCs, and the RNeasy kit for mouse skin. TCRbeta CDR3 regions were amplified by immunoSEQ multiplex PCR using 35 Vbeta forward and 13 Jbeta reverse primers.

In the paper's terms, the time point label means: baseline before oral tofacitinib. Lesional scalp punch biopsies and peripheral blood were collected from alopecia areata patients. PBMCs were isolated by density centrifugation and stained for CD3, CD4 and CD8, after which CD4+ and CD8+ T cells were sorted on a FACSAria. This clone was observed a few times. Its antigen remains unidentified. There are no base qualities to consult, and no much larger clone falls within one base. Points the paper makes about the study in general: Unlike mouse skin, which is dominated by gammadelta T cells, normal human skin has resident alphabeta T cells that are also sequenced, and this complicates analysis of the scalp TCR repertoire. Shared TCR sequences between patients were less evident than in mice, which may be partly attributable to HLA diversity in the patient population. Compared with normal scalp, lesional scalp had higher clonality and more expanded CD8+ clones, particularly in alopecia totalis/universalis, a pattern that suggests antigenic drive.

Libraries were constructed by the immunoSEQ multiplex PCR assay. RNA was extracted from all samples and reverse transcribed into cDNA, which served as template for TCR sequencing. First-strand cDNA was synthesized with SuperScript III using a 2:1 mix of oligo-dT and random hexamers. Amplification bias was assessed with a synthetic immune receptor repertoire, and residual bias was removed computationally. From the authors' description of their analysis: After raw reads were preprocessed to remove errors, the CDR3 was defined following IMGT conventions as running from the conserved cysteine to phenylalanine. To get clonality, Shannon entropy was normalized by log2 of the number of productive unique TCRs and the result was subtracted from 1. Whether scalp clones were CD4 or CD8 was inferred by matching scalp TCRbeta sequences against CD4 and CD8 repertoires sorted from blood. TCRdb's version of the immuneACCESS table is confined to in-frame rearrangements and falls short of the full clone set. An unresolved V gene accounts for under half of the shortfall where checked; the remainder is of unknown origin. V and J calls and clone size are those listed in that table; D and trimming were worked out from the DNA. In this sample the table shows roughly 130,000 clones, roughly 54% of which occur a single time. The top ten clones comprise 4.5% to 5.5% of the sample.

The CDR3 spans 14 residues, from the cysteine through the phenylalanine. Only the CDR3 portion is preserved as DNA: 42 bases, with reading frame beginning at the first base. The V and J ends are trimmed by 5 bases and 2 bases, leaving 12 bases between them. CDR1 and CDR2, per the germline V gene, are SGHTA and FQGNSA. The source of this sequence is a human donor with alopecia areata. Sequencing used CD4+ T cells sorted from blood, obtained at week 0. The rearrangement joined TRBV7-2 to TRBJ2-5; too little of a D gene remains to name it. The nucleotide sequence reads TGTGCCAGCAGCCCCTTTAGTGGGCAAGAGACCCAGTACTTC. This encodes CASSPFSGQETQYF. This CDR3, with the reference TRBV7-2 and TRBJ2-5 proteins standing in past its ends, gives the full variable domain GAGVSQSPSNKVTEKGKDVELRCDPISGHTALYWYRQSLGQGLEFLIYFQGNSAPDKSGLPSDRFSAERTGGSVSTLTIQRTQQEDSAVYLCASSPFSGQETQYFGPGTRLLVL.